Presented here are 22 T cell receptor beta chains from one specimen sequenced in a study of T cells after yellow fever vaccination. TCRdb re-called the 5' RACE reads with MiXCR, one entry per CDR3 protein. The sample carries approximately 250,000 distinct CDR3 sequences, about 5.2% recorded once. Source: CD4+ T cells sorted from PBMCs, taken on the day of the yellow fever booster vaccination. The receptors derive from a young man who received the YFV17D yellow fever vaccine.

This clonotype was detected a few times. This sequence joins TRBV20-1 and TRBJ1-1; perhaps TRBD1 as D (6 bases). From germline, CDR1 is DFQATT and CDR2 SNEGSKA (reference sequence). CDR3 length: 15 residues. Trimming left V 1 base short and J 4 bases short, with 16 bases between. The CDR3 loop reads CSARAPGARGTEAFF. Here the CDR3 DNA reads TGCAGTGCTAGAGCACCGGGGGCGCGGGGCACTGAAGCTTTCTTT.

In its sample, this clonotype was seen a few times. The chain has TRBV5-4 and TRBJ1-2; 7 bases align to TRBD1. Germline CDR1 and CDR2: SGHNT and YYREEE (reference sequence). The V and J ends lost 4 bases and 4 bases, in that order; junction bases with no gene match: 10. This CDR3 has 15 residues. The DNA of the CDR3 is TGTGCCAGCAGCGAGGGGGGACAGCCCTTCTATGGCTACACCTTC. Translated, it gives CASSEGGQPFYGYTF. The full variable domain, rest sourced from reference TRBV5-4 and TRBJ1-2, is ETGVTQSPTHLIKTRGQQVTLRCSSQSGHNTVSWYQQALGQGPQFIFQYYREEENGRGNFPPRFSGLQFPNYSSELNVNALELDDSALYLCASSEGGQPFYGYTFGSGTRLTVV.

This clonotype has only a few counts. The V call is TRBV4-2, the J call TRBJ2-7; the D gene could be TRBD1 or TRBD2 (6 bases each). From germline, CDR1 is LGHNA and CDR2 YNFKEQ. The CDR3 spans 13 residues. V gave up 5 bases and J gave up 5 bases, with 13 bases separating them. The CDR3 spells CASSGMGGHEQYF. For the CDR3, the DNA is TGTGCCAGCAGCGGGATGGGGGGCCACGAGCAGTACTTC.

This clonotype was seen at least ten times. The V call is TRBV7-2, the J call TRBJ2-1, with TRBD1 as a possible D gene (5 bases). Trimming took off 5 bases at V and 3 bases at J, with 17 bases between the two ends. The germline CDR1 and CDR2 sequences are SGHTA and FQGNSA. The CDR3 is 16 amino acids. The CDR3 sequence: CASSRNQGVSYNEQFF. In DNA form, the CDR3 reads TGTGCCAGCAGCCGAAATCAAGGGGTTAGCTACAATGAGCAGTTCTTC.

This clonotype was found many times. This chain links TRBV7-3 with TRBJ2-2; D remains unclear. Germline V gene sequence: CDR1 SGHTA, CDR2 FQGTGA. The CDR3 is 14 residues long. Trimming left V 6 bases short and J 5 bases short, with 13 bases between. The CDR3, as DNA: TGTGCCAGCAGTCTGGGCCTATGGACCGGGGAGCTGTTTTTT. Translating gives CASSLGLWTGELFF.

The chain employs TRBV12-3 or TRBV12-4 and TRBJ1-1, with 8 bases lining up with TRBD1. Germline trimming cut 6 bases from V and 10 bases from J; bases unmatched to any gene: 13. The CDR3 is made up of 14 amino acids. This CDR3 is CASSPDRVVWGAFF. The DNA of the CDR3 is TGTGCCAGCAGCCCGGACAGGGTGGTTTGGGGAGCTTTCTTT.

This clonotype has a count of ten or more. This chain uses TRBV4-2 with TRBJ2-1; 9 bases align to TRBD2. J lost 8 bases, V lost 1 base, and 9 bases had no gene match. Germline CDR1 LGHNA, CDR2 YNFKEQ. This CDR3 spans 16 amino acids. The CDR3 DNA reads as TGTGCCAGCAGCCAAGTCGGGCGGGGGGGTGGCTATGAGCAGTTCTTC. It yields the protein CASSQVGRGGGYEQFF.

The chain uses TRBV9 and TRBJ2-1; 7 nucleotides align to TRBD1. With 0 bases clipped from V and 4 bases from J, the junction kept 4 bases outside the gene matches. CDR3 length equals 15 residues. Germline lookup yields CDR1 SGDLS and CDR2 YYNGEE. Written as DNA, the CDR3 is TGTGCCAGCAGCGTAGCAGGGGGTTTTTACAATGAGCAGTTCTTC. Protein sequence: CASSVAGGFYNEQFF.

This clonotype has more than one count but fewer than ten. For the CDR3, the DNA is TGTGCCAGCGCTCAGGGGGACACTGAAGCTTTCTTT. Translation: CASAQGDTEAFF. V is TRBV18 and J is TRBJ1-1, with TRBD1 identical over 7 bases. From germline, CDR1 is KGHSH and CDR2 LQKENI. The V and J ends lost 8 bases and 3 bases, in that order; junction bases with no gene match: 3. The CDR3 length is 12 residues.

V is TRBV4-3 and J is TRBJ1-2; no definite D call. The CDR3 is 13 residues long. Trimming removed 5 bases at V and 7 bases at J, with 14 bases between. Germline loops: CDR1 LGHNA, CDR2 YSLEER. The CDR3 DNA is TGCGCCAGCAGCTCACCTGGGGTCTTTGGCTACACCTTC. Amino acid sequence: CASSSPGVFGYTF.

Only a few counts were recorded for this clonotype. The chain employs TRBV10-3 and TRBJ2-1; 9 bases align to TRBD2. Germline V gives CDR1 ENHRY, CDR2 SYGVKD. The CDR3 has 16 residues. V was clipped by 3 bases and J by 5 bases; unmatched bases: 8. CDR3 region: CAISDPTLAGHNEQFF. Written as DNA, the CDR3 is TGTGCCATCAGTGATCCTACCCTAGCGGGGCACAATGAGCAGTTCTTC.

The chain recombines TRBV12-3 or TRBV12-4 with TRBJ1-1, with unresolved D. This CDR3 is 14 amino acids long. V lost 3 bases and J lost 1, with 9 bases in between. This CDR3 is CASSFRVGNTEAFF. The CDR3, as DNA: TGTGCCAGCAGTTTTAGGGTGGGGAACACTGAAGCTTTCTTT.

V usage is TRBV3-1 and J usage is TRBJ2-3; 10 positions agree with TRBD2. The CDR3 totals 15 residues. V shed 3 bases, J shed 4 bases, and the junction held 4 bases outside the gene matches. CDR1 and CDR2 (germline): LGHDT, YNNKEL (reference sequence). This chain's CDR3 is CASSHPSGGSDTQYF. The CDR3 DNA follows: TGTGCCAGCAGCCACCCTAGCGGGGGCTCAGATACGCAGTATTTT.

CDR3 residues: CPKGRTDTQYF. The CDR3, as DNA: TGCCCCAAGGGGCGAACAGATACGCAGTATTTT. The V call is TRBV21-1, the J call TRBJ2-3; the D call TRBD1 from the table was never checked on the DNA. TRBV21-1 is a pseudogene locus. The CDR3 extends over 11 amino acids.

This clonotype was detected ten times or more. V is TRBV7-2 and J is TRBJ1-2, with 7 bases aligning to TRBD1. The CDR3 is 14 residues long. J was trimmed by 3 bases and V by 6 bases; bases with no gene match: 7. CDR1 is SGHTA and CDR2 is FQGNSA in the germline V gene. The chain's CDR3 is CASRPRQGDYGYTF. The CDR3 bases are TGTGCCAGCAGGCCCAGACAGGGTGACTATGGCTACACCTTC.

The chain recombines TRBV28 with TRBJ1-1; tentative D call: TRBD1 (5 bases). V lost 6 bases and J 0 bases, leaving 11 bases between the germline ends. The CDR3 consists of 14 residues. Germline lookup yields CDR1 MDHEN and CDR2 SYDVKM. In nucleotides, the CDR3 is TGTGCCAGCAGGACAGACAGTATGAACACTGAAGCTTTCTTT. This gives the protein CASRTDSMNTEAFF.

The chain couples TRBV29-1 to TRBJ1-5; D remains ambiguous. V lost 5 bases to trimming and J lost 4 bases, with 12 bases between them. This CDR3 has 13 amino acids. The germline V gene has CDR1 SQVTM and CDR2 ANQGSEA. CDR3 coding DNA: TGCAGCGTTTCGGGAGGTCGGAATCAGCCCCAGCATTTT. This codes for CSVSGGRNQPQHF.

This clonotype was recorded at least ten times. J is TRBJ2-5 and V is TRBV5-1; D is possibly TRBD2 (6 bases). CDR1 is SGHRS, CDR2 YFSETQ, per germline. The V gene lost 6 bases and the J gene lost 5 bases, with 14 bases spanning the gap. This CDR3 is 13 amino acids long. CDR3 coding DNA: TGCGCCAGCAAGGACGGCGGGGTGGAGACCCAGTACTTC. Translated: CASKDGGVETQYF.

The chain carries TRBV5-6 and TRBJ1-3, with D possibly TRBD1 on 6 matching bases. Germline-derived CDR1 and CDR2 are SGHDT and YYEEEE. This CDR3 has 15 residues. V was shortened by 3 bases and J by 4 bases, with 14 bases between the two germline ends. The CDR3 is CASSSGRGRGNTIYF. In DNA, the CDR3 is TGTGCCAGCAGCTCCGGCAGGGGCCGGGGAAACACCATATATTTT.

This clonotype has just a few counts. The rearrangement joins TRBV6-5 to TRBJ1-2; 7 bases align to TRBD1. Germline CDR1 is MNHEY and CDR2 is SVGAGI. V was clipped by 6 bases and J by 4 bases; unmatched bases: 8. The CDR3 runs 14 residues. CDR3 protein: CASRKPGTVYGYTF. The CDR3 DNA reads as TGTGCCAGCAGAAAACCCGGGACAGTCTATGGCTACACCTTC.

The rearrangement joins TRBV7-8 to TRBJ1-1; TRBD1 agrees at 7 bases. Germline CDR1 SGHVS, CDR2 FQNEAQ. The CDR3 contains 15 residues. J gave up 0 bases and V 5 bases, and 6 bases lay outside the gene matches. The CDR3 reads CASSPDRVMNTEAFF. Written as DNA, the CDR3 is TGTGCCAGCAGCCCCGACAGGGTCATGAACACTGAAGCTTTCTTT.

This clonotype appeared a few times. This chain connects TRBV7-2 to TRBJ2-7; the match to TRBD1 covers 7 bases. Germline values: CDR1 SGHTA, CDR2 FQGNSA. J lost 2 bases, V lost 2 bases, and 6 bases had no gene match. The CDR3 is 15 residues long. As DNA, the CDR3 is TGTGCCAGCAGCTTATTGACAGGGAGAACCTACGAGCAGTACTTC. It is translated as CASSLLTGRTYEQYF.